The rows below give T cell receptor beta chains drawn from one sample of a study of PD-L1 blockade in urothelial cancer. TCRdb keeps only in-frame clones here, not all; method: immunoSEQ multiplex PCR. The table shows 90,000 to 120,000 clones, with about 85% occurring only once. The material sequenced was PBMCs, taken around atezolizumab (anti-PD-L1) treatment. Source of these receptors: a man aged 45-65 years with urothelial cancer. Both conserved end residues are part of each CDR3. A D gene is named only where the DNA matches it firmly. Size is omitted from some rows. Given values are once, few, many or a class for expanded clones.

V gene	clone size	J gene	D gene	CDR3 DNA	CDR3 protein
TRBV27	-	TRBJ1-6	-	TGTGCCAGCATGGCGGGAGACCGTTATAATTCACCCCTCCACTTT	CASMAGDRYNSPLHF
TRBV6-1	-	TRBJ2-7	TRBD1	TGTGCCAGCAGTGAAACAGGGGTTCTTTACGAGCAGTACTTC	CASSETGVLYEQYF
TRBV27	-	TRBJ2-3	-	TGTGCCAGCAGTTTACAACTTAGCACAGATACGCAGTATTTT	CASSLQLSTDTQYF
TRBV14	-	TRBJ1-1	-	TGTGCCAGCAGCCAACTCCGCGGGGGCGAAGCTTTCTTT	CASSQLRGGEAFF
TRBV4-1	-	TRBJ2-7	TRBD2	TGCGCCAGCAGCCAAGAGTACGGGACTAGCGGGGTGTTCGAGCAGTACTTC	CASSQEYGTSGVFEQYF
TRBV6-5	-	TRBJ1-5	-	TGTGCCAGCAGTCGGACAGCCTTCTCCAATCAGCCCCAGCATTTT	CASSRTAFSNQPQHF
TRBV2	-	TRBJ2-1	TRBD2	TGTGCCAGCAGTTCTAGCGGGAGTGCCTACAATGAGCAGTTCTTC	CASSSSGSAYNEQFF
TRBV6-6	-	TRBJ1-2	-	TGTGCCAGCAGTTTTTCGGAGGGCTACACCTTC	CASSFSEGYTF
TRBV9	few	TRBJ2-2	-	TGTGCCAGCAGCGTAGGACTAGGAGGGACCGGGGAGCTGTTTTTT	CASSVGLGGTGELFF
TRBV15	-	TRBJ2-2	-	TGTGCCACCAGCAGAGATACGGGACAATACACCGGGGAGCTGTTTTTT	CATSRDTGQYTGELFF
TRBV7-6	few	TRBJ1-6	-	TGTGCCAGCAGCCGAAACACAGGGAATAATTCACCCCTCCACTTT	CASSRNTGNNSPLHF
TRBV4-1	-	TRBJ1-2	TRBD1	TGCGCCAGCAGCCCATGGGATCCGGGACAGGGAGCCTATGGCTACACCTTC	CASSPWDPGQGAYGYTF
TRBV5-8	-	TRBJ2-5	-	TGTGCCAGCAGCCGACAGGGAGGAGGGCAAGAGACCCAGTACTTC	CASSRQGGGQETQYF
TRBV5-6	once	TRBJ2-2	-	TGTGCCAGCAGCAGGCAGGGGTGGACCGGGGAGCTGTTTTTT	CASSRQGWTGELFF
TRBV5-6	-	TRBJ1-4	-	TGTGCCAGCAGCCTTTATGGCCTCAATGAAAAACTGTTTTTT	CASSLYGLNEKLFF
TRBV7-7	-	TRBJ2-7	-	TGTGCTAGCAGCTTAGCTTCCGGCTCCTACGAGCAGTACTTC	CASSLASGSYEQYF
TRBV28	-	TRBJ2-7	-	TGTGCCAGCAGCGAGGGACTGCCGAGCTCCTACGAGCAGTACTTC	CASSEGLPSSYEQYF
TRBV6-5	-	TRBJ2-3	-	TGTGCCAGCAGTCCGACTACCTCTAGCACAGATACGCAGTATTTT	CASSPTTSSTDTQYF
TRBV6-6	-	TRBJ2-5	TRBD2	TGTGCCAGCAGTCCCCGGACTAGCGGGAGGGGAGAGACCCAGTACTTC	CASSPRTSGRGETQYF
TRBV19	-	TRBJ2-1	-	TGTGCCAGTAGTAACGGTGACACGGAGTTCTTC	CASSNGDTEFF
TRBV7-2	-	TRBJ2-5	-	TGTGCCAGCAGCTTAGACGGGGGTCTATGGGAGACCCAGTACTTC	CASSLDGGLWETQYF
TRBV6-1	once	TRBJ2-3	-	TGTGCCAGCAGCGACACCGCTAGCACAGATACGCAGTATTTT	CASSDTASTDTQYF
TRBV11-1	-	TRBJ1-2	-	TGTGCCAGCAGCGGACCAACGGGGGCTAACTATGGCTACACCTTC	CASSGPTGANYGYTF
TRBV2	-	TRBJ2-3	TRBD2	TGTGCCAGCAGTGGTTTAGCGGGAGGGTCAGATACGCAGTATTTT	CASSGLAGGSDTQYF
TRBV11-2	-	TRBJ2-7	-	TGTGCCAGCAGCTTAGCTACGGCGGGTAACTACGAGCAGTACTTC	CASSLATAGNYEQYF
TRBV12-5	-	TRBJ2-1	-	TGTGCTAGTGGTTTGGTACCCGGTGACAATGAGCAGTTCTTC	CASGLVPGDNEQFF
TRBV18	-	TRBJ2-4	-	TGTGCCAGCTCACCACCGGCGGGGGCGGGGTCCAAAAACATTCAGTACTTC	CASSPPAGAGSKNIQYF